This entry is about one T cell receptor (beta chain). The antigen remains undetermined. Assay used: immunoSEQ multiplex PCR; TCRdb lists only in-frame clones, some missing. The top ten hold 1.5% to 2% of the sample, which has about 130,000 clones, about nine tenths seen once. Trimming took off 4 bases at V and 5 bases at J, with 11 bases between the two ends. The CDR3 totals 12 residues. In germline, CDR1 is GTSNPN, CDR2 SVGIG (reference sequence). The data belong to a study of cytomegalovirus exposure and HLA in healthy donors. General observations from the study: The study put 150 to 200 TCR beta chains on its list as cytomegalovirus-associated. Subsequent analysis found a tendency for first-cohort TCR clusters to co-occur within the 110 or so validation repertoires.

The clonotype was recovered from a woman aged 18-35 years in good health and CMV-seronegative. Sequenced: PBMCs. The V and J genes are TRBV30 and TRBJ1-1, with D uncertain. In DNA, the CDR3 is TGTGCCTGGACCCGGAGGGAAACTGAAGCTTTCTTT. Amino acid sequence: CAWTRRETEAFF.